The rows below give T cell receptor beta chains drawn from one sample of a study of blood T cell repertoires in COVID-19. Profiled with immunoSEQ multiplex PCR; TCRdb holds only in-frame clones, not every one. The sample records about 250,000 clones, approximately 91% being singletons. The specimen sequenced was peripheral blood. The receptors stem from a woman between 35 and 50 years old who had recovered from COVID-19. Each CDR3 is given with its conserved first and last residue. Each record gives: D gene, J gene, clone size, V gene, CDR3 DNA, CDR3 protein. D genes are given only for firm matches. Clone size is not always given. Where it is, it says once, few, many or a class for expanded clones.

D gene: TRBD2; J gene: TRBJ2-1; clone size: NA; V gene: TRBV2; CDR3 DNA: TGTGCCAGCAGTGACCCCCCTAGCGGGAGCAAAGATGAGCAGTTCTTC; CDR3 protein: CASSDPPSGSKDEQFF
D gene: TRBD1; J gene: TRBJ1-5; clone size: NA; V gene: TRBV6-5; CDR3 DNA: TGTGCCAGCAGTCCGGGACAGGGAAGACAGCCCCAGCATTTT; CDR3 protein: CASSPGQGRQPQHF
D gene: TRBD1; J gene: TRBJ1-5; clone size: few; V gene: TRBV28; CDR3 DNA: TGTGCCAGCAGAACGGACAGGGAGTTGAGCAATCAGCCCCAGCATTTT; CDR3 protein: CASRTDRELSNQPQHF
D gene: TRBD2; J gene: TRBJ2-3; clone size: NA; V gene: TRBV28; CDR3 DNA: TGTGCCAGCAGTTCCGGACTAGCGGGAGTAGCAGATACGCAGTATTTT; CDR3 protein: CASSSGLAGVADTQYF
D gene: NA; J gene: TRBJ1-2; clone size: NA; V gene: TRBV11-3; CDR3 DNA: TGTGCCAGCAGCCGACCGACAGGAGTTGGCTACACCTTC; CDR3 protein: CASSRPTGVGYTF
D gene: NA; J gene: TRBJ1-2; clone size: NA; V gene: TRBV5-1; CDR3 DNA: TGCGCCAGCAGCTTGGATGGTCTGAGTTATGGCTACACCTTC; CDR3 protein: CASSLDGLSYGYTF
D gene: TRBD1; J gene: TRBJ2-7; clone size: NA; V gene: TRBV18; CDR3 DNA: TGTGCCAGCTCACCACCTGGGGACAGGGGCTACGAGCAGTACTTC; CDR3 protein: CASSPPGDRGYEQYF
D gene: NA; J gene: TRBJ1-6; clone size: few; V gene: TRBV7-9; CDR3 DNA: TGTGCCAGCAGCTTAGCCGGAGGGGAGAGGTCACCCCTCCACTTT; CDR3 protein: CASSLAGGERSPLHF
D gene: TRBD1; J gene: TRBJ1-1; clone size: once; V gene: TRBV5-1; CDR3 DNA: TGCGCCAGCAGCAACAGGGGGGGAACTGAAGCTTTCTTT; CDR3 protein: CASSNRGGTEAFF
D gene: TRBD2; J gene: TRBJ2-1; clone size: once; V gene: TRBV19; CDR3 DNA: TGTGCCAGTACCCGCGGGACTAGCGGGAGTCAAGGGTATCAGCAGTTCTTC; CDR3 protein: CASTRGTSGSQGYQQFF
D gene: NA; J gene: TRBJ2-3; clone size: NA; V gene: TRBV3-1/TRBV3-2; CDR3 DNA: TGTGCCAGCAGCCAAGAACCCGCCCGAGCGGCGCAGTATTTT; CDR3 protein: CASSQEPARAAQYF
D gene: NA; J gene: TRBJ2-3; clone size: NA; V gene: TRBV18; CDR3 DNA: TGTGCCAGCTCACTATCAGCGGCTAGCACAGATACGCAGTATTTT; CDR3 protein: CASSLSAASTDTQYF
D gene: NA; J gene: TRBJ1-1; clone size: NA; V gene: TRBV15; CDR3 DNA: TGTGCCACCAGCAGAGATCGGGGGAGGACTGAAGCTTTCTTT; CDR3 protein: CATSRDRGRTEAFF
D gene: NA; J gene: TRBJ2-7; clone size: few; V gene: TRBV11-2; CDR3 DNA: TGTGCCAGCAGCTTGTCAAGCACCTACGAGCAGTACTTC; CDR3 protein: CASSLSSTYEQYF
D gene: NA; J gene: TRBJ1-5; clone size: NA; V gene: TRBV5-1; CDR3 DNA: TGCGCCAGCAGCTGGGCAGGGCCAGGTTCGCCCCAGCATTTT; CDR3 protein: CASSWAGPGSPQHF
D gene: NA; J gene: TRBJ2-3; clone size: NA; V gene: TRBV18; CDR3 DNA: TGTGCCAGCTCACCGATTTGGGCTACAAACACAGATACGCAGTATTTT; CDR3 protein: CASSPIWATNTDTQYF
D gene: NA; J gene: TRBJ2-2; clone size: NA; V gene: TRBV9; CDR3 DNA: TGTGCCAGCAGCGTAGGACCGGCGGGCGGGGAGCTGTTTTTT; CDR3 protein: CASSVGPAGGELFF
D gene: TRBD2; J gene: TRBJ2-5; clone size: NA; V gene: TRBV12-3/TRBV12-4; CDR3 DNA: TGTGCCAGCCGACTAGCTCAAGAGACCCAGTACTTC; CDR3 protein: CASRLAQETQYF
D gene: NA; J gene: TRBJ2-2; clone size: NA; V gene: TRBV9; CDR3 DNA: TGTGCCAGCAGCGTAGGTGCGGGCAGTGGAGGTGGGGAGCTGTTTTTT; CDR3 protein: CASSVGAGSGGGELFF
D gene: NA; J gene: TRBJ2-1; clone size: NA; V gene: TRBV14; CDR3 DNA: TGTGCCAGCAGCCAGCTCCCGGCCAGGGGCAATGAGCAGTTCTTC; CDR3 protein: CASSQLPARGNEQFF
D gene: NA; J gene: TRBJ2-3; clone size: NA; V gene: TRBV18; CDR3 DNA: TGTGCCAGCTCAACGGGGCAGGGGCCAGATACGCAGTATTTT; CDR3 protein: CASSTGQGPDTQYF
D gene: TRBD2; J gene: TRBJ2-7; clone size: NA; V gene: TRBV5-1; CDR3 DNA: TGCGCCAGCAGCCCTAGCGGGAGGGAGATCTACGAGCAGTACTTC; CDR3 protein: CASSPSGREIYEQYF
D gene: NA; J gene: TRBJ1-1; clone size: NA; V gene: TRBV13; CDR3 DNA: TGTGCCAGCCGTGCGGGGGTGGGTGAAGCTTTCTTT; CDR3 protein: CASRAGVGEAFF
D gene: TRBD2; J gene: TRBJ2-1; clone size: NA; V gene: TRBV7-3; CDR3 DNA: TGTGCCAGCAGCCGTAGCGGGAGCTCCTACAATGAGCAGTTCTTC; CDR3 protein: CASSRSGSSYNEQFF
D gene: TRBD1; J gene: TRBJ2-2; clone size: NA; V gene: TRBV7-8; CDR3 DNA: TGTGCCAGCAGCTGGGACAGGGTCGGCACCGGGGAGCTGTTTTTT; CDR3 protein: CASSWDRVGTGELFF
D gene: NA; J gene: TRBJ2-7; clone size: NA; V gene: TRBV28; CDR3 DNA: TGTGCCAGCCGCCTGACACCCTCCTACGAGCAGTACTTC; CDR3 protein: CASRLTPSYEQYF
D gene: TRBD2; J gene: TRBJ2-3; clone size: NA; V gene: TRBV9; CDR3 DNA: TGTGCCAGCAGCGTCGGGGGGGACGGTACGCAGTATTTT; CDR3 protein: CASSVGGDGTQYF
D gene: NA; J gene: TRBJ2-1; clone size: NA; V gene: TRBV28; CDR3 DNA: TGTGCCAGCAACCGACTCAACTACAATGAGCAGTTCTTC; CDR3 protein: CASNRLNYNEQFF
D gene: TRBD2; J gene: TRBJ2-7; clone size: many; V gene: TRBV19; CDR3 DNA: TGTGCCAGTAGTATCGATCTAGCGGGGGAAACCTACGAGCAGTACTTC; CDR3 protein: CASSIDLAGETYEQYF
D gene: NA; J gene: TRBJ1-2; clone size: NA; V gene: TRBV21-1; CDR3 DNA: TGTGCCAGCAGCAAATACAGCCTCTATACCTTGTTC; CDR3 protein: CASSKYSLYTLF
D gene: TRBD1; J gene: TRBJ1-2; clone size: NA; V gene: TRBV7-2; CDR3 DNA: TGTGCCAGCAGCTCGCGGACAGGGGGCAAGACCTTC; CDR3 protein: CASSSRTGGKTF
D gene: NA; J gene: TRBJ2-1; clone size: NA; V gene: TRBV5-1; CDR3 DNA: TGCGCCAGCCAGGCCGACAATGAGCAGTTCTTC; CDR3 protein: CASQADNEQFF
D gene: NA; J gene: TRBJ2-1; clone size: once; V gene: TRBV19; CDR3 DNA: TGTGCCAGTTCCCCCGACAGCTACAATGAGCAGTTCTTC; CDR3 protein: CASSPDSYNEQFF
D gene: TRBD1; J gene: TRBJ1-2; clone size: NA; V gene: TRBV5-1; CDR3 DNA: TGCGCCAGCAGCTTCGGACAGGGAGTGGGTAACTATGGCTACACCTTC; CDR3 protein: CASSFGQGVGNYGYTF
D gene: TRBD1; J gene: TRBJ1-1; clone size: NA; V gene: TRBV6-5; CDR3 DNA: TGTGCCAGCAGCTTGACAGGGGGACGGACTGAAGCTTTCTTT; CDR3 protein: CASSLTGGRTEAFF
D gene: TRBD2; J gene: TRBJ2-1; clone size: NA; V gene: TRBV7-9; CDR3 DNA: TGTGCCAGCAGCTTAGTCCTAGCGGGGCACAATGAGCAGTTCTTC; CDR3 protein: CASSLVLAGHNEQFF
D gene: NA; J gene: TRBJ1-4; clone size: NA; V gene: TRBV2; CDR3 DNA: TGTTCCGCGGGGAATGAAAAACTGTTTTTT; CDR3 protein: CSAGNEKLFF
D gene: TRBD2; J gene: TRBJ2-5; clone size: NA; V gene: TRBV9; CDR3 DNA: TGTGCCAGCAGCGCCGGGGTAGCGGGAGACGAGACCCAGTACTTC; CDR3 protein: CASSAGVAGDETQYF
D gene: TRBD2; J gene: TRBJ2-1; clone size: NA; V gene: TRBV5-1; CDR3 DNA: TGCGCCAGCAGCGGAGCGGGAGTGTCCTACAATGAGCAGTTCTTC; CDR3 protein: CASSGAGVSYNEQFF
D gene: TRBD1; J gene: TRBJ2-2; clone size: once; V gene: TRBV7-9; CDR3 DNA: TGTGCCAGCAGCTTAGGTCTGGGACAGCTGAACACCGGGGAGCTGTTTTTT; CDR3 protein: CASSLGLGQLNTGELFF
D gene: TRBD1; J gene: TRBJ2-7; clone size: NA; V gene: TRBV10-3; CDR3 DNA: TGTGCCATCAGTCCGGGACAGGGACCCTCCTACGAGCAGTACTTC; CDR3 protein: CAISPGQGPSYEQYF
D gene: TRBD1; J gene: TRBJ2-5; clone size: NA; V gene: TRBV19; CDR3 DNA: TGTGCCAGTAGTATATTCTTCCGACAGGGGGACGAAGAGACCCAGTACTTC; CDR3 protein: CASSIFFRQGDEETQYF
D gene: NA; J gene: TRBJ2-1; clone size: NA; V gene: TRBV7-6; CDR3 DNA: TGTGCCAGCAGCCCAGTGGGGGGCGGGAGAGTCGGGAGCAATGAGCAGTTCTTC; CDR3 protein: CASSPVGGGRVGSNEQFF
D gene: TRBD2; J gene: TRBJ2-2; clone size: NA; V gene: TRBV10-1; CDR3 DNA: TGCGCCAGCAGTGACACTGCTAGCGGGAGGGCCAAGAACACCGGGGAGCTGTTTTTT; CDR3 protein: CASSDTASGRAKNTGELFF
D gene: TRBD2; J gene: TRBJ2-7; clone size: NA; V gene: TRBV27; CDR3 DNA: TGTGCCAGCAGTTCCTCGGGACTAGCGGCCTCCGGGAACGAGCAGTACTTC; CDR3 protein: CASSSSGLAASGNEQYF
D gene: NA; J gene: TRBJ2-7; clone size: once; V gene: TRBV28; CDR3 DNA: TGTGCCAGCAGGCTAAGGGGCGAGCAGTACTTC; CDR3 protein: CASRLRGEQYF
D gene: NA; J gene: TRBJ1-5; clone size: NA; V gene: TRBV11-2; CDR3 DNA: TGTGCCAGCAGCTTAGCAGGAGACAGAACACAGCCCCAGCATTTT; CDR3 protein: CASSLAGDRTQPQHF
D gene: NA; J gene: TRBJ1-5; clone size: NA; V gene: TRBV19; CDR3 DNA: TGTGCCAGTAGGATACAGGGCGGCAATCAGCCCCAGCATTTT; CDR3 protein: CASRIQGGNQPQHF
D gene: TRBD2; J gene: TRBJ2-7; clone size: NA; V gene: TRBV27; CDR3 DNA: TGTGCCAGCAGTCCCTCTGGACTAGCGGGAGGACTCTACGAGCAGTACTTC; CDR3 protein: CASSPSGLAGGLYEQYF
D gene: TRBD1; J gene: TRBJ1-2; clone size: NA; V gene: TRBV9; CDR3 DNA: TGTGCCAGCAGCGCCGGGACAGCCCATGGCTACACCTTC; CDR3 protein: CASSAGTAHGYTF
D gene: NA; J gene: TRBJ1-1; clone size: NA; V gene: TRBV21-1; CDR3 DNA: TGTGCCAGCAGCAAAGGCGGGGTAGTCGACACTGAAGCTTTCTTT; CDR3 protein: CASSKGGVVDTEAFF
D gene: TRBD2; J gene: TRBJ2-2; clone size: NA; V gene: TRBV4-1; CDR3 DNA: TGCGCCAGCAGCCAGGCAACTAGCGGGGGGAACACCGGGGAGCTGTTTTTT; CDR3 protein: CASSQATSGGNTGELFF